This passage covers 27 T cell receptor beta chains from one sample sequenced in a study of blood T cell repertoires in COVID-19 (dated by TCRdb to 2020 to 2021). The library was obtained by the immunoSEQ multiplex PCR assay. This is the immuneACCESS table as TCRdb keeps it, with only in-frame sequences that have V and J called. A part of the clones is gone; compared with another copy, unresolved V genes explain less than half, and the rest is unexplained. Present in this sample are more than 150,000 clones, 78% of which were seen just once. Around a sixth of the sample is held by the ten biggest clonotypes. Input material: PBMCs or T cells enriched from blood (not recorded which). All receptors derive from a woman in her forties or fifties who had recovered from COVID-19.

This chain uses TRBV5-1 with TRBJ1-3, with TRBD1 matching over 7 bases. The germline V gene encodes CDR1 SGHRS and CDR2 YFSETQ. There are 15 residues in the CDR3. V trimming: 1 base; J trimming: 2 bases; junction bases outside the gene matches: 3. The CDR3 here is CASSLQRGPGNTIYF. CDR3 nucleotides: TGCGCCAGCAGCTTGCAGAGGGGGCCTGGAAACACCATATATTTT.

The J gene is TRBJ2-3, the V gene TRBV7-2, with D possibly being TRBD2 (6 bases). The germline V and J ends were trimmed by 6 bases and 2 bases, with 9 bases remaining between them. The CDR3 spans 13 residues. Germline V CDR1 and CDR2: SGHTA, FQGNSA. CDR3 in amino acids: CASSRDFTDTQYF. CDR3 DNA sequence: TGTGCCAGCAGTCGGGACTTCACAGATACGCAGTATTTT.

The chain employs TRBV27 and TRBJ1-4, with 8 nucleotides matching TRBD1. V gave up 3 bases and J gave up 7 bases; unmatched junction bases: 1. Germline CDR1 reads MNHEY; CDR2 reads SMNVEV (reference sequence). CDR3 length equals 13 residues. This CDR3 is CASSFGQGEKLFF. DNA for the CDR3: TGTGCCAGCAGTTTCGGACAGGGTGAAAAACTGTTTTTT.

This clone was counted a single time. CDR3 bases: TGTGCCACCGGGGAGGCTCAGCCCCAGCATTTT. It codes for CATGEAQPQHF. This chain connects TRBV6-6 to TRBJ1-5; no definite D call. This CDR3 contains 11 residues. V dropped 10 bases and J dropped 6 bases, with 10 bases sitting between them. The V gene's germline CDR1 is MNHNY and CDR2 SVGAGI (reference sequence).

This clone was observed a single time. V usage is TRBV9 and J usage is TRBJ2-2, with D possibly matching TRBD2 (5 bases). The CDR3 is made up of 16 amino acids. Germline V gives CDR1 SGDLS, CDR2 YYNGEE. Trimming took 0 bases from V and 2 from J, leaving 11 bases between them. The CDR3 bases are TGTGCCAGCAGCGTAGGGGCAGGAGGAAACACCGGGGAGCTGTTTTTT. It is translated as CASSVGAGGNTGELFF.

This clone was detected once. The V and J genes are TRBV24-1 and TRBJ2-2, with a possible D match to TRBD2 (6 bases). The V gene's germline CDR1 is KGHDR and CDR2 SFDVKD. The CDR3 runs to 13 residues. The V end was cut by 4 bases, the J end by 15 bases, with 17 bases between. CDR3 nucleotides: TGTGCCACCAGTGAAGGGCCGAGGGGAGGCGTGTTTTTT. Translated, it gives CATSEGPRGGVFF.

The chain carries TRBV28 and TRBJ2-7, with 7 positions matching TRBD2. J gave up 6 bases and V 5 bases, and 13 bases lay outside the gene matches. Germline V gives CDR1 MDHEN, CDR2 SYDVKM. The CDR3 has 15 residues. CDR3 loop: CASSPSASGKGEQYF. The CDR3 nucleotides read TGTGCCAGCAGTCCCTCCGCGAGCGGGAAGGGCGAGCAGTACTTC.

CDR3 loop: CASSSAGSTEAFF. The CDR3 DNA reads as TGTGCCAGCAGCTCGGCAGGGTCTACTGAAGCTTTCTTT. The chain uses TRBV7-9 and TRBJ1-1; tentative D call: TRBD1 (5 bases). The CDR3 loop spans 13 amino acids. Deletions cut 4 bases from V and 5 bases from J, with 11 bases between. Germline loops: CDR1 SEHNR, CDR2 FQNEAQ (reference sequence). The full variable domain, in which reference TRBV7-9 and TRBJ1-1 provide the parts outside the CDR3, is DTGVSQNPRHKITKRGQNVTFRCDPISEHNRLYWYRQTLGQGPEFLTYFQNEAQLEKSRLLSDRFSAERPKGSFSTLEIQRTEQGDSAMYLCASSSAGSTEAFFGQGTRLTVV.

The chain has TRBV28 and TRBJ2-3, with 9 bases aligning to TRBD1. The CDR3 covers 16 residues. J gave up 0 bases and V 4 bases, and 5 bases lay outside the gene matches. CDR1 and CDR2 from the germline V gene are MDHEN and SYDVKM. CDR3 DNA sequence: TGTGCCAGCAGTTCACCGGGACAGGGTAGCACAGATACGCAGTATTTT. Its protein is CASSSPGQGSTDTQYF.

This chain connects TRBV21-1 to TRBJ1-3. TRBV21-1 is a pseudogene locus. The CDR3 contains 20 residues. The CDR3 loop reads CASPPLAPVLRIYSGNTIYF. CDR3 in DNA: TGTGCCAGCCCGCCGCTAGCCCCGGTACTCCGAATTTACTCTGGAAACACCATATATTTT.

The gene calls are TRBV9 and TRBJ2-7; D unresolved. With 0 bases removed from V and 3 bases from J, the gap between germline ends came to 13 bases. Looked up from germline, CDR1 is SGDLS and CDR2 is YYNGEE. The CDR3 extends over 15 amino acids. CDR3 bases: TGTGCCAGCAGCGTAGGGCCAGAGGCCAACTACGAGCAGTACTTC. Encoded protein: CASSVGPEANYEQYF. Full variable domain (rest looked up from reference TRBV9 and TRBJ2-7): DSGVTQTPKHLITATGQRVTLRCSPRSGDLSVYWYQQSLDQGLQFLIQYYNGEERAKGNILERFSAQQFPDLHSELNLSSLELGDSALYFCASSVGPEANYEQYFGPGTRLTVT.

This clone was seen a few times. This chain links TRBV3-1 (or the pseudogene TRBV3-2) with TRBJ2-7; the D gene is possibly TRBD1 (5 bases). This CDR3 has 14 amino acids. Germline loops: CDR1 LGHDT, CDR2 YNNKEL (reference sequence). V was pared by 4 bases and J by 6 bases, with 16 bases between. DNA of the CDR3: TGTGCCAGCAGCCCGACAGTAATGGCCTCCGAGCAGTACTTC. It is translated as CASSPTVMASEQYF.

The V and J genes are TRBV10-1 and TRBJ1-5; the D gene is possibly TRBD1 (6 bases). V was cut by 10 bases and J by 0 bases, with 10 bases left in between. The germline gives CDR1 WNHNN, CDR2 SYGVQD (reference sequence). This CDR3 has 13 amino acids. As DNA, the CDR3 is TGCGCCACGGGGGGCTATAGCAATCAGCCCCAGCATTTT. Residues: CATGGYSNQPQHF.

This sequence joins TRBV5-1 and TRBJ2-3; no definite D call. Trimming cost V 5 bases and J 5 bases, with 15 bases left between them. Per the germline V gene, CDR1 is SGHRS and CDR2 is YFSETQ. The CDR3 covers 14 residues. CDR3 loop: CASRPDVVGDTQYF. CDR3 DNA: TGCGCCAGCAGGCCCGATGTGGTCGGAGATACGCAGTATTTT.

Of note for this clone: Other DNA sequences within the sample encode an identical CDR3. V usage is TRBV28 and J usage is TRBJ2-3; no definite D call. CDR1 is MDHEN, CDR2 SYDVKM, per germline. Trimming left V 4 bases short and J 1 base short, with 6 bases between. The CDR3 covers 13 residues. The CDR3 sequence is CASSSPGTDTQYF. The CDR3 DNA is TGTGCCAGCAGTTCTCCCGGCACAGATACGCAGTATTTT.

The chain joins TRBV28 to TRBJ1-2; the D gene is possibly TRBD1 (5 bases). CDR1 and CDR2 from the germline V gene are MDHEN and SYDVKM. V lost 3 bases and J lost 4, with 9 bases in between. The CDR3 covers 13 residues. CDR3 sequence: CASSLQGPYGYTF. The CDR3 DNA sequence: TGTGCCAGCAGTTTGCAGGGTCCCTATGGCTACACCTTC.

V and J are TRBV2 and TRBJ2-2; the match to TRBD2 covers 15 bases. CDR1 SNHLY and CDR2 FYNNEI come from the germline V gene. The CDR3 has 17 amino acids. V lost 5 bases to trimming and J lost 4 bases; unmatched junction nucleotides: 5. The CDR3 DNA sequence: TGTGCCAGCAGTCTGGGACTAGCGGGAGGTAGCACCGGGGAGCTGTTTTTT. It specifies CASSLGLAGGSTGELFF.

This chain joins TRBV7-2 and TRBJ1-4; 7 bases fit TRBD1. V gave up 3 bases and J gave up 8 bases; unmatched junction bases: 3. Germline V CDR1 and CDR2: SGHTA, FQGNSA. CDR3 length: 13 residues. CDR3 sequence (DNA): TGTGCCAGCAGCTTTACAGGGGAAGAAAAACTGTTTTTT. Protein sequence: CASSFTGEEKLFF.

The V and J genes are TRBV28 and TRBJ1-3; D remains unclear. V gave up 5 bases and J gave up 0 bases, with 11 bases separating them. CDR1 MDHEN and CDR2 SYDVKM come from the germline V gene. The CDR3 has 15 residues. The CDR3 sequence: CASSPPAGSGNTIYF. DNA for the CDR3: TGTGCCAGCAGTCCCCCCGCAGGCTCTGGAAACACCATATATTTT.

The V call is TRBV19, the J call TRBJ2-2; TRBD2 agrees at 14 bases. The germline gives CDR1 LNHDA, CDR2 SQIVND (reference sequence). The CDR3 covers 15 residues. Germline trimming cut 6 bases from V and 7 bases from J; bases unmatched to any gene: 4. CDR3 bases: TGTGCCAGTAGGGGACTAGCGGGAGTACACGGGGAGCTGTTTTTT. Amino acids: CASRGLAGVHGELFF.

The chain has TRBV7-8 and TRBJ1-5; maybe TRBD1 (6 bases). This CDR3 region has 16 residues. Germline assignment: CDR1 SGHVS and CDR2 FQNEAQ. The germline V and J ends were trimmed by 5 bases and 3 bases, with 17 bases remaining between them. The CDR3 region is CASSPRTGQTNQPQHF. CDR3 DNA: TGTGCCAGCAGCCCCCGCACCGGACAGACCAATCAGCCCCAGCATTTT.

This rearrangement joins TRBV4-2 to TRBJ1-6, with D unclear. Trimming pared 4 bases from V and 9 bases from J, leaving 16 bases between. Germline-derived CDR1 and CDR2 are LGHNA and YNFKEQ. The CDR3 has 15 residues. The CDR3 nucleotides are TGTGCCAGCAGCCCCCCCAATCAGGCTGGTTCACCCCTCCACTTT. Translation: CASSPPNQAGSPLHF.

This sequence joins TRBV5-1 and TRBJ1-2; 9 bases line up with TRBD1. The CDR3 length is 16 residues. V shed 0 bases and J 5 bases; nucleotides not matched to a gene: 8. CDR1 is SGHRS, CDR2 YFSETQ, per germline. CDR3 protein: CASSLGPQGAEYGYTF. DNA for the CDR3: TGCGCCAGCAGCTTGGGACCACAGGGGGCTGAGTATGGCTACACCTTC.

This CDR3 reads CSVLDGMNTEAFF. CDR3 DNA: TGCAGCGTCCTCGACGGGATGAACACTGAAGCTTTCTTT. The chain recombines TRBV29-1 with TRBJ1-1; unclear D gene. The germline CDR1 and CDR2 sequences are SQVTM and ANQGSEA. V lost 6 bases and J 0 bases, leaving 11 bases between the germline ends. The CDR3 extends over 13 amino acids.

The chain combines TRBV7-8 with TRBJ2-5; TRBD1 matches at 9 bases. The CDR3 sequence is 15 residues long. With 5 bases clipped from V and 6 bases from J, the junction kept 10 bases outside the gene matches. Germline CDR1 is SGHVS and CDR2 is FQNEAQ. The CDR3: CASSQTRDRVQTQYF. CDR3 nucleotides: TGTGCCAGCAGCCAAACGCGGGACAGGGTGCAGACCCAGTACTTC.

V usage is TRBV7-3 and J usage is TRBJ2-1; 9 nucleotides line up with TRBD2. The CDR3 spans 15 residues. Per the germline V gene, CDR1 is SGHTA and CDR2 is FQGTGA. The V gene end was trimmed by 6 bases and the J gene end by 4 bases; junction bases not matched to a gene: 7. The CDR3, as DNA: TGTGCCAGCAGGGAGGCGGGAGGGGATTACAATGAGCAGTTCTTC. Translated: CASREAGGDYNEQFF.

The chain has TRBV27 and TRBJ1-3; no reliable D call. This CDR3 is built from 15 residues. Germline lookup yields CDR1 MNHEY and CDR2 SMNVEV (reference sequence). The germline V and J ends were trimmed by 3 bases and 0 bases, with 9 bases remaining between them. The CDR3 DNA reads TGTGCCAGCAGTTTCAGCGCCCTCTCTGGAAACACCATATATTTT. Translation: CASSFSALSGNTIYF.